This T cell receptor beta chain appears in the sequencing data of a study of CD8 T cells in Susac syndrome. Germline V lookup: CDR1 SQVTM, CDR2 ANQGSEA. The CDR3 length is 12 residues. Trimming took off 1 base at V and 7 bases at J, with 8 bases between the two ends. When the RNA was reverse transcribed, random hexamers were used with an input of roughly 0.45 to 1 ug. TCRdb reprocessed the immunoSEQ multiplex PCR reads via MiXCR and lists one record per CDR3 protein. The sample holds roughly 190,000 distinct CDR3 sequences; approximately 95% are singletons and the top ten take 0.15% to 0.2%. Sequencing was carried out using CD8+ T cells from PBMCs. This sequence was found in a human donor with Susac syndrome. The rearrangement joins TRBV29-1 to TRBJ1-5; no definite D call. CDR3 in DNA: TGCAGCGTTGAAGTTGTCGGGCAGCCCCAGCATTTT. This encodes CSVEVVGQPQHF. Drawing the rest from reference TRBV29-1 and TRBJ1-5, the complete variable domain is SAVISQKPSRDICQRGTSLTIQCQVDSQVTMMFWYRQQPGQSLTLIATANQGSEATYESGFVIDKFPISRPNLTFSTLTVSNMSPEDSSIYLCSVEVVGQPQHFGDGTRLSIL.